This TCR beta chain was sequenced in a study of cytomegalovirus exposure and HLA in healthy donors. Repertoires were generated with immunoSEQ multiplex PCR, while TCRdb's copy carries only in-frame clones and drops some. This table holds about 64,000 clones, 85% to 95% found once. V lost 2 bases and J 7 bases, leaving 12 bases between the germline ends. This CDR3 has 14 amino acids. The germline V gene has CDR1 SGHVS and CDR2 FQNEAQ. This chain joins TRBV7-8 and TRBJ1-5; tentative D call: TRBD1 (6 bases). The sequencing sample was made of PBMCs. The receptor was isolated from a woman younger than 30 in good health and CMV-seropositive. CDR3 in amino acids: CASSLLQGGQPQHF. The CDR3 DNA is TGTGCCAGCAGCTTATTACAGGGTGGACAGCCCCAGCATTTT.